The 31 T cell receptor beta chains below come from one sample, sequenced in a study of shared clonotypes between healthy human individuals. Clones were read by immunoSEQ multiplex PCR, and TCRdb kept only the in-frame ones, dropping some. The data hold fewer than 850,000 clones, with 96% observed a single time. Naivety among CD8 cells was defined by CD45RO negativity and positive CCR7 selection, thereby excluding terminally differentiated effector memory CD45RA+ cells. Source material: naive CD8+ T cells sorted from blood. Receptors were obtained from a man aged 25-45 years in good health.

The chain combines TRBV9 with TRBJ1-5; the D is unclear. Trimming removed 4 bases at V and 3 bases at J, with 14 bases between. CDR1 and CDR2 from the germline V gene are SGDLS and YYNGEE. This CDR3 has 15 residues. In nucleotides, the CDR3 is TGTGCCAGCAGCCTCCGAGGAGATCCCAATCAGCCCCAGCATTTT. This sequence encodes CASSLRGDPNQPQHF.

The chain links TRBV7-9 to TRBJ2-1, with 9 bases matching TRBD2. The CDR3 is 15 amino acids. The germline V gene has CDR1 SEHNR and CDR2 FQNEAQ (reference sequence). The V gene end was trimmed by 5 bases and the J gene end by 2 bases; junction bases not matched to a gene: 4. For the CDR3, the DNA is TGTGCCAGCAGCCGGGTAGCGGGAGCCTACAATGAGCAGTTCTTC. Amino acid sequence: CASSRVAGAYNEQFF.

V usage is TRBV5-6 and J usage is TRBJ2-7; TRBD2 agrees at 12 bases. The CDR3 covers 19 residues. Germline V gene sequence: CDR1 SGHDT, CDR2 YYEEEE. The J segment lost 5 bases and the V segment lost 1 base, leaving 16 bases of the junction unmatched. CDR3 sequence: CASSLPGLAGRLSADEQYF. Here the CDR3 DNA reads TGTGCCAGCAGCTTGCCCGGACTAGCGGGAAGGCTATCGGCGGACGAGCAGTACTTC.

The chain couples TRBV7-9 to TRBJ2-1; 9 nucleotides agree with TRBD1. Germline CDR1 SEHNR, CDR2 FQNEAQ (reference sequence). V was clipped by 4 bases and J by 8 bases; unmatched bases: 12. The CDR3 covers 16 residues. The CDR3: CASSSLPGQGRDEQFF. The CDR3, as DNA: TGTGCCAGCAGCTCCCTTCCGGGACAGGGTAGGGATGAGCAGTTCTTC.

The chain couples TRBV10-3 to TRBJ2-7; D ambiguous. The CDR3 runs to 12 residues. V lost 3 bases and J lost 0, with 3 bases in between. Germline loops: CDR1 ENHRY, CDR2 SYGVKD. The chain's CDR3 is CAISDPSYEQYF. The CDR3 DNA is TGTGCCATCAGTGACCCCTCCTACGAGCAGTACTTC.

V usage is TRBV29-1 and J usage is TRBJ1-1, with D tentatively TRBD1 (5 bases). V was trimmed by 7 bases and J by 5 bases, leaving 11 bases between them. The CDR3 spans 11 residues. Germline values: CDR1 SQVTM, CDR2 ANQGSEA. The CDR3: CSASSGTEAFF. The CDR3 DNA follows: TGCAGCGCATCCTCAGGGACTGAAGCTTTCTTT. Based on the CDR3 plus reference TRBV29-1 and TRBJ1-1, the full variable domain is SAVISQKPSRDICQRGTSLTIQCQVDSQVTMMFWYRQQPGQSLTLIATANQGSEATYESGFVIDKFPISRPNLTFSTLTVSNMSPEDSSIYLCSASSGTEAFFGQGTRLTVV.

The rearrangement links TRBV2 to TRBJ2-3; D possibly corresponds to TRBD2 (6 bases). V gave up 9 bases and J gave up 0 bases, with 16 bases separating them. The CDR3 consists of 15 residues. CDR1 and CDR2 (germline): SNHLY, FYNNEI. CDR3 loop: CASLVGGDSTDTQYF. The CDR3 nucleotides are TGTGCCAGTTTAGTAGGCGGGGATAGCACAGATACGCAGTATTTT.

This chain joins TRBV18 and TRBJ2-1; 8 bases are a match to TRBD1. V dropped 6 bases and J dropped 2; count of bases not matched to a gene: 15. The CDR3 consists of 18 residues. Germline values: CDR1 KGHSH, CDR2 LQKENI. The CDR3 DNA is TGTGCCAGCTCGGACAGACCCCGGGACAGGACGGCCTACAATGAGCAGTTCTTC. It is translated as CASSDRPRDRTAYNEQFF. The full variable domain, in which reference TRBV18 and TRBJ2-1 provide the parts outside the CDR3, is NAGVMQNPRHLVRRRGQEARLRCSPMKGHSHVYWYRQLPEEGLKFMVYLQKENIIDESGMPKERFSAEFPKEGPSILRIQQVVRGDSAAYFCASSDRPRDRTAYNEQFFGPGTRLTVL.

The chain employs TRBV2 and TRBJ2-1; D remains ambiguous. Germline V lookup: CDR1 SNHLY, CDR2 FYNNEI. The CDR3 has 11 residues. V lost 0 bases and J lost 8, with 2 bases in between. CDR3 DNA: TGTGCCAGCAGTGAAGCTGATGAGCAGTTCTTC. The encoded protein is CASSEADEQFF.

The chain joins TRBV29-1 to TRBJ2-3; no clear D gene. This CDR3 comprises 14 residues. Per the germline V gene, CDR1 is SQVTM and CDR2 is ANQGSEA. Trimming took off 4 bases at V and 0 bases at J, with 11 bases between the two ends. This chain's CDR3 is CSVAADGSTDTQYF. CDR3 DNA sequence: TGCAGCGTTGCTGCGGACGGGAGCACAGATACGCAGTATTTT.

This clone was seen once. The rearrangement joins TRBV7-9 to TRBJ2-7, with 7 bases that match TRBD2. Trimming at V came to 6 bases and at J to 3 bases, leaving 5 bases not matched to a gene. CDR1 is SEHNR and CDR2 is FQNEAQ in the germline V gene (reference sequence). The length of the CDR3 is 13 residues. The CDR3 DNA is TGTGCCAGCAGTACGGCGGGGGACTACGAGCAGTACTTC. Protein sequence: CASSTAGDYEQYF.

This CDR3 reads CASTRGTYEQYF. The CDR3 bases are TGTGCCAGCACCAGGGGTACCTACGAGCAGTACTTC. The V gene is TRBV7-9, the J gene TRBJ2-7, with D tentatively TRBD1 (6 bases). V was trimmed by 7 bases and J by 2 bases, leaving 9 bases between them. The CDR3 is 12 amino acids. The germline V gene has CDR1 SEHNR and CDR2 FQNEAQ (reference sequence).

The chain uses TRBV7-2 and TRBJ2-3; possibly TRBD2 for D (6 bases). The CDR3 contains 15 residues. V gave up 2 bases and J gave up 4 bases, with 13 bases separating them. CDR1 is SGHTA and CDR2 is FQGNSA in the germline V gene. In DNA, the CDR3 is TGTGCCAGCAGCTTACTCTTCGGGGGTGCAGATACGCAGTATTTT. Residues: CASSLLFGGADTQYF.

V is TRBV6-5 and J is TRBJ1-1; 8 bases match TRBD1. CDR3 length: 14 amino acids. Germline loops: CDR1 MNHEY, CDR2 SVGAGI. The J segment lost 5 bases and the V segment lost 5 bases, leaving 7 bases of the junction unmatched. CDR3: CASSTQGVITEAFF. CDR3 coding DNA: TGTGCCAGCAGTACACAGGGGGTGATAACTGAAGCTTTCTTT.

The genes are TRBV10-3 and TRBJ1-1; 9 nucleotides agree with TRBD1. The germline CDR1 and CDR2 sequences are ENHRY and SYGVKD. The length of the CDR3 is 13 residues. The junction had 7 bases not matched to a gene; V was cut back by 9 bases and J by 5 bases. The CDR3 DNA follows: TGTGCCATAACGGACAGGGGAGGTACTGAAGCTTTCTTT. As protein: CAITDRGGTEAFF.

The chain has TRBV27 and TRBJ2-1; 15 bases match TRBD2. The germline CDR1 and CDR2 sequences are MNHEY and SMNVEV (reference sequence). The V and J ends lost 5 bases and 0 bases, in that order; junction bases with no gene match: 5. This CDR3 comprises 18 residues. The CDR3 here is CASSPRTSGRASYNEQFF. The CDR3 DNA sequence: TGTGCCAGCAGTCCTCGGACTAGCGGGAGGGCCTCCTACAATGAGCAGTTCTTC.

The chain employs TRBV11-2 and TRBJ2-7; D is ambiguous. The V and J ends lost 0 bases and 2 bases respectively, with 8 bases between them. CDR1 and CDR2 (germline): SGHAT, FQNNGV. The CDR3 is 14 amino acids. CDR3 sequence reads: CASSLDSNPYEQYF. Written as DNA, the CDR3 is TGTGCCAGCAGCTTAGACTCAAATCCCTACGAGCAGTACTTC.

The chain joins TRBV7-6 to TRBJ1-1; TRBD1 matches at 7 bases. Germline CDR1 and CDR2: SGHVS and FNYEAQ. The CDR3 is 14 amino acids. The J segment lost 7 bases and the V segment lost 5 bases, leaving 10 bases of the junction unmatched. CDR3 nucleotides: TGTGCCAGCAGCCTAGGGGGCAGTGCAAGTGAAGCTTTCTTT. This translates into CASSLGGSASEAFF.

The chain carries TRBV2 and TRBJ2-7, with D perhaps being TRBD1 or TRBD2 (6 bases each). CDR3 length equals 15 residues. Germline V lookup: CDR1 SNHLY, CDR2 FYNNEI. V dropped 7 bases and J dropped 0 bases, with 16 bases sitting between them. The CDR3: CASNGGGAPSYEQYF. CDR3 DNA: TGTGCCAGCAACGGGGGCGGGGCTCCCTCCTACGAGCAGTACTTC. The variable domain in full, completed from reference TRBV2 and TRBJ2-7, reads EPEVTQTPSHQVTQMGQEVILRCVPISNHLYFYWYRQILGQKVEFLVSFYNNEISEKSEIFDDQFSVERPDGSNFTLKIRSTKLEDSAMYFCASNGGGAPSYEQYFGPGTRLTVT.

The J gene is TRBJ1-5, the V gene TRBV4-1; D not certain. This CDR3 has 14 amino acids. Trimming pared 3 bases from V and 0 bases from J, leaving 6 bases between. The germline CDR1 and CDR2 sequences are MGHRA and YSYEKL. CDR3 nucleotides: TGCGCCAGCAGCCACCAGATTAGCAATCAGCCCCAGCATTTT. Amino acid sequence: CASSHQISNQPQHF.

The gene calls are TRBV13 and TRBJ2-4; 9 bases agree with TRBD2. CDR1 and CDR2 (germline): PRHDT, FYEKMQ (reference sequence). The CDR3 contains 18 residues. J lost 3 bases, V lost 4 bases, and 13 bases had no gene match. The CDR3 here is CASSSQSSGTRDKNIQYF. The CDR3 DNA is TGTGCCAGCAGCTCCCAGTCTAGCGGGACCAGAGACAAAAACATTCAGTACTTC.

The chain uses TRBV9 and TRBJ2-3, with 9 bases that match TRBD2. The junction had 5 bases not matched to a gene; V was cut back by 2 bases and J by 4 bases. This CDR3 spans 15 amino acids. Germline V gene lookup returns CDR1 SGDLS and CDR2 YYNGEE. This CDR3 is CASSVRREGADTQYF. The CDR3 nucleotides read TGTGCCAGCAGCGTTCGGCGGGAGGGAGCAGATACGCAGTATTTT.

The chain carries TRBV10-3 and TRBJ2-2; TRBD2 matches at 13 bases. This CDR3 spans 16 amino acids. Germline CDR1 ENHRY, CDR2 SYGVKD. V shed 7 bases, J shed 6 bases, and the junction held 8 bases outside the gene matches. DNA of the CDR3: TGTGCCATCATGGGCACTAGCGGGAGGGGCTCCGGGGAGCTGTTTTTT. The encoded protein is CAIMGTSGRGSGELFF.

This sequence joins TRBV5-5 and TRBJ2-1; the match to TRBD1 covers 10 bases. V shed 4 bases and J 4 bases; nucleotides not matched to a gene: 17. There are 19 residues in the CDR3. Germline V gives CDR1 SGHKS, CDR2 YYEKEE (reference sequence). Written as DNA, the CDR3 is TGTGCCAGCAGCGATCTGGTCTTAGGGGGACAGGGGCCTTACAATGAGCAGTTCTTC. Its translation is CASSDLVLGGQGPYNEQFF. Supplemented by reference TRBV5-5 and TRBJ2-1, the full variable domain reads DAGVTQSPTHLIKTRGQQVTLRCSPISGHKSVSWYQQVLGQGPQFIFQYYEKEERGRGNFPDRFSARQFPNYSSELNVNALLLGDSALYLCASSDLVLGGQGPYNEQFFGPGTRLTVL.

This chain joins TRBV4-1 and TRBJ2-7; 9 positions match TRBD1. The CDR3 totals 16 residues. J lost 4 bases, V lost 0 bases, and 7 bases had no gene match. Looked up from germline, CDR1 is MGHRA and CDR2 is YSYEKL. CDR3 nucleotide sequence: TGCGCCAGCAGCCAAGATCCGGGACAGGGAACGTACGAGCAGTACTTC. It is translated as CASSQDPGQGTYEQYF.

The rearrangement links TRBV9 to TRBJ2-1, with TRBD2 matching 7 bases. V gave up 4 bases and J gave up 6 bases; unmatched junction bases: 13. CDR3 size: 16 residues. Germline-derived CDR1 and CDR2 are SGDLS and YYNGEE. As DNA, the CDR3 is TGTGCCAGCAGCCCTCAGAAGAGCGGGGTCATCAATGAGCAGTTCTTC. Protein: CASSPQKSGVINEQFF.

A remark on this clone: Additional DNA sequences in this sample encode the identical CDR3. V gene TRBV29-1 combines with J gene TRBJ2-1, with 16 nucleotides matching TRBD2. Germline values: CDR1 SQVTM, CDR2 ANQGSEA. This CDR3 region has 16 residues. With 3 bases clipped from V and 1 base from J, the junction kept 0 bases outside the gene matches. The CDR3 sequence: CSVEGLAGGSYNEQFF. The CDR3 bases are TGCAGCGTTGAGGGACTAGCGGGAGGGTCCTACAATGAGCAGTTCTTC.

This chain's CDR3 is CAWSGGRTSGRIEQYF. CDR3 in DNA: TGTGCCTGGAGTGGGGGCCGGACTAGCGGGAGAATTGAGCAGTACTTC. The chain combines TRBV30 with TRBJ2-7; 13 positions match TRBD2. V shed 1 base and J 7 bases; nucleotides not matched to a gene: 10. From germline, CDR1 is GTSNPN and CDR2 SVGIG (reference sequence). This CDR3 is 16 amino acids long.

The chain couples TRBV28 to TRBJ2-2; the match to TRBD1 covers 10 bases. The ends lost 6 bases at V and 6 bases at J; junction bases unmatched: 10. Germline V gene lookup returns CDR1 MDHEN and CDR2 SYDVKM. The CDR3 sequence is 16 residues long. The CDR3 DNA follows: TGTGCCAGCAGCCTTACGGGACAGGGGTTTTCCGGGGAGCTGTTTTTT. The encoded protein is CASSLTGQGFSGELFF.

The table lists this clone with a few counts. The rearrangement uses TRBV7-2 and TRBJ2-2; D gene uncertain. The CDR3 totals 13 residues. CDR1 and CDR2 (germline): SGHTA, FQGNSA. The ends were cut back, 3 bases at V and 0 bases at J, with 2 bases in the middle. This chain's CDR3 is CASSFPNTGELFF. CDR3 nucleotides: TGTGCCAGCAGCTTCCCGAACACCGGGGAGCTGTTTTTT.

The chain combines TRBV7-9 with TRBJ2-7; 12 bases align to TRBD2. The J segment lost 3 bases and the V segment lost 5 bases, leaving 8 bases of the junction unmatched. The CDR3 is 16 amino acids. From germline, CDR1 is SEHNR and CDR2 FQNEAQ (reference sequence). The CDR3 loop reads CASSPRLAGVFYEQYF. The CDR3 bases are TGTGCCAGCAGCCCTAGACTAGCGGGAGTATTCTACGAGCAGTACTTC. The whole variable domain, filled in from reference TRBV7-9 and TRBJ2-7, reads DTGVSQNPRHKITKRGQNVTFRCDPISEHNRLYWYRQTLGQGPEFLTYFQNEAQLEKSRLLSDRFSAERPKGSFSTLEIQRTEQGDSAMYLCASSPRLAGVFYEQYFGPGTRLTVT.